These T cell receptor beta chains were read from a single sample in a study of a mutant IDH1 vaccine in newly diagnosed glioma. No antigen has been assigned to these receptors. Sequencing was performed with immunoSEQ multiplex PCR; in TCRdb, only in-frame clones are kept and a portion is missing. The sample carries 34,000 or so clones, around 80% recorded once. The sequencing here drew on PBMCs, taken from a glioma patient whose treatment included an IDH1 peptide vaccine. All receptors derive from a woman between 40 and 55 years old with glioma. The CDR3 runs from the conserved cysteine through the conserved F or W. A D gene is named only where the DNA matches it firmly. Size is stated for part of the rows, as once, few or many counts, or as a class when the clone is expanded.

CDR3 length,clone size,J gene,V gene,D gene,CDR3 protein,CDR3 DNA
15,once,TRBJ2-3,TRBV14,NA,CASSQAVSSTDTQYF,TGTGCCAGCAGCCAGGCAGTCTCTAGCACAGATACGCAGTATTTT
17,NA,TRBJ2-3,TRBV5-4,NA,CASRLRGLRGGADTQYF,TGTGCCAGCAGGTTGCGGGGTCTGCGGGGAGGCGCAGATACGCAGTATTTT
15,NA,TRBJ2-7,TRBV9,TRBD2,CASSVVSSGVYEQYF,TGTGCCAGCAGCGTCGTCTCTAGCGGGGTGTACGAGCAGTACTTC
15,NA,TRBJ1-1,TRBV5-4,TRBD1,CASRDTGGMNTEAFF,TGTGCCAGCAGGGATACAGGGGGCATGAACACTGAAGCTTTCTTT
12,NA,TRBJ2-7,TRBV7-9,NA,CASRAGDYEQYF,TGTGCCAGTAGGGCAGGGGACTACGAGCAGTACTTC
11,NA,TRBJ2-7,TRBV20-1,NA,CSAYYSPEQYF,TGCAGTGCATATTACAGTCCCGAGCAGTACTTC
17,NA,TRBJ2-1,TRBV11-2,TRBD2,CASSNRASGGRNNEQFF,TGTGCCAGCAGCAATAGGGCTAGCGGGGGGCGAAATAATGAGCAGTTCTTC
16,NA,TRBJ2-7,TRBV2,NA,CASTLSQAGNSYEQYF,TGTGCCAGCACTCTGAGCCAGGCAGGGAATTCCTACGAGCAGTACTTC
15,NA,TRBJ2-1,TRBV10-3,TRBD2,CAIKSGGALTNEQFF,TGTGCCATCAAGAGCGGGGGGGCCCTGACTAATGAGCAGTTCTTC
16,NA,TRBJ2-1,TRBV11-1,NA,CASSLGRGGPTYEQFF,TGTGCCAGCAGCTTGGGGCGGGGCGGTCCCACGTATGAGCAGTTCTTC
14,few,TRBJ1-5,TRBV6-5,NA,CASSFTGSGQPQHF,TGTGCCAGCAGTTTCACGGGGTCGGGGCAGCCCCAGCATTTT
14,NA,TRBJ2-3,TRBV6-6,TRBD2,CASSSGLARDTQYF,TGTGCCAGCAGTTCCGGACTAGCTAGAGATACGCAGTATTTT
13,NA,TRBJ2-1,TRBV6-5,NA,CASSYSGRSEQFF,TGTGCCAGCAGTTACTCGGGGAGGTCTGAGCAGTTCTTC
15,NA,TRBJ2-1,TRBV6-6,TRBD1,CASSITWDRGNEQFF,TGTGCCAGCAGTATCACCTGGGACAGGGGGAATGAGCAGTTCTTC
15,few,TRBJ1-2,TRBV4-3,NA,CASSQDLGGNYGYTF,TGCGCCAGCAGCCAAGATCTAGGCGGGAACTATGGCTACACCTTC
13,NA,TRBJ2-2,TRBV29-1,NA,CSGTRGTAGELFF,TGCAGCGGGACTCGGGGGACCGCCGGGGAGCTGTTTTTT
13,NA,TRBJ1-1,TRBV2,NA,CASRDTENTEAFF,TGTGCCAGCAGGGACACCGAGAACACTGAAGCTTTCTTT
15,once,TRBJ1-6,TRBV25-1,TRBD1,CASSELAGGNSPLHF,TGTGCCAGCAGTGAATTGGCAGGGGGGAATTCACCCCTCCACTTT
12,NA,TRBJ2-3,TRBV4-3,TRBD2,CASSPGGNTQYF,TGCGCCAGCAGCCCGGGGGGGAATACGCAGTATTTT
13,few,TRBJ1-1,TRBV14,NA,CASSQATTTEAFF,TGTGCCAGCAGCCAAGCTACTACCACTGAAGCTTTCTTT
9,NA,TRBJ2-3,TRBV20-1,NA,CSAPDTQYF,TGCAGTGCCCCTGATACGCAGTATTTT
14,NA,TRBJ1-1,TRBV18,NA,CASSSRDTSTEAFF,TGTGCCAGCTCATCCCGGGACACGAGCACTGAAGCTTTCTTT
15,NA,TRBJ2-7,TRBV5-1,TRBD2,CASSSGLAGSYEQYF,TGCGCCAGCAGCTCGGGACTAGCGGGGTCCTACGAGCAGTACTTC
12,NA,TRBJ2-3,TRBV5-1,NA,CASSDSLDTQYF,TGCGCCAGCAGCGACAGTTTGGATACGCAGTATTTT
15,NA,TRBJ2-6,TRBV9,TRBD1,CASSVTGAGANVLTF,TGTGCCAGCAGCGTTACAGGGGCCGGGGCCAACGTCCTGACTTTC
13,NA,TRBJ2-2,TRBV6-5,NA,CASSYTNTGELFF,TGTGCCAGCAGTTACACAAACACCGGGGAGCTGTTTTTT
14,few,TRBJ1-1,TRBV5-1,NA,CASSLGQGLAEAFF,TGCGCCAGCAGCTTGGGGCAGGGACTTGCTGAAGCTTTCTTT
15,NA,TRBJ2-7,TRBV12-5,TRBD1,CASGLSRDRGYEQYF,TGTGCTAGTGGTTTGTCCCGGGACAGGGGATACGAGCAGTACTTC
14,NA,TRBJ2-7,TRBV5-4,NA,CASSAARNPYEQYF,TGTGCCAGCAGCGCGGCCAGGAACCCCTACGAGCAGTACTTC
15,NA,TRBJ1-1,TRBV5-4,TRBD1,CASSSRTGRNTEAFF,TGTGCCAGCAGCTCCCGGACAGGGAGGAACACTGAAGCTTTCTTT
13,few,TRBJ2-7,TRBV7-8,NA,CASSLGGPNEQYF,TGTGCCAGCAGCTTAGGTGGTCCCAACGAGCAGTACTTC
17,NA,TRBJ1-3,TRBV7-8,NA,CASSFPRHGDSGNTIYF,TGTGCCAGCAGCTTTCCCCGGCACGGCGACTCTGGAAACACCATATATTTT
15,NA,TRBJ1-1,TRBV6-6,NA,CASSYTAGPYTEAFF,TGTGCCAGCAGTTACACCGCAGGGCCCTACACTGAAGCTTTCTTT
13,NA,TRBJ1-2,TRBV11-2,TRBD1,CASSLDRDYGYTF,TGTGCCAGCAGCCTTGACAGGGACTATGGCTACACCTTC
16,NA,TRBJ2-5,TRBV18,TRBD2,CASSPVGGGFRETQYF,TGTGCCAGCTCACCGGTTGGCGGGGGGTTCCGGGAGACCCAGTACTTC
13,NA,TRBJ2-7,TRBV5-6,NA,CASSLDSPYEQYF,TGTGCCAGCAGCCTTGACAGCCCCTACGAGCAGTACTTC
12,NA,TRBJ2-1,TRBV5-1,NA,CASSFQGNEQFF,TGCGCCAGCAGCTTCCAAGGGAATGAGCAGTTCTTC
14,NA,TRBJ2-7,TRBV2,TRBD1,CASSWGTGTYEQYF,TGTGCCAGCTCTTGGGGGACAGGTACCTACGAGCAGTACTTC
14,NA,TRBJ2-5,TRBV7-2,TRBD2,CASTPERTSGIWYF,TGTGCCAGCACCCCAGAGCGGACTAGCGGTATATGGTACTTC
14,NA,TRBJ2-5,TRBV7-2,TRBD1,CASSSTGGGETQYF,TGTGCCAGCAGCTCTACAGGGGGCGGAGAGACCCAGTACTTC
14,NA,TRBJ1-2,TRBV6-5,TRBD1,CASKRGDGQEKRTF,TGTGCCAGTAAAAGAGGGGACGGACAGGAAAAGAGGACCTTC
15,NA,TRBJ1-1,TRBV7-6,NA,CASSSRGNGNTEAFF,TGTGCCAGCAGCTCCAGGGGTAACGGAAACACTGAAGCTTTCTTT
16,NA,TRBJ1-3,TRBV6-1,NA,CASSEPSEGSGNTIYF,TGTGCCAGCAGTGAACCTTCGGAGGGGAGTGGAAACACCATATATTTT
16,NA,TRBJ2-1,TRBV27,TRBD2,CASIALGGGAGNEQFF,TGTGCCAGCATAGCCTTGGGCGGGGGGGCGGGCAATGAGCAGTTCTTC
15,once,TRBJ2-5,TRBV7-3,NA,CASSLLGGPQETQYF,TGTGCCAGCAGCTTATTAGGAGGGCCCCAAGAGACCCAGTACTTC
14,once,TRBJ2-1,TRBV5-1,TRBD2,CASSLSGGYNEQFF,TGCGCCAGCAGCTTAAGCGGGGGTTACAATGAGCAGTTCTTC
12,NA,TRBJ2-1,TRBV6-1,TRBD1,CAIYNRGNEQFF,TGTGCCATCTATAACAGGGGAAATGAGCAGTTCTTC
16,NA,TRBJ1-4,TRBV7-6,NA,CASSLAATSTNEKLFF,TGTGCCAGCAGCTTAGCGGCCACCTCAACTAATGAAAAACTGTTTTTT
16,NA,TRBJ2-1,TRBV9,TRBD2,CASSPWGGGLYNEQFF,TGTGCCAGCAGCCCATGGGGCGGGGGGCTCTACAATGAGCAGTTCTTC